Reported below is one T cell receptor (beta chain). Its specificity is not known. These data come from a study of graft-versus-host responses after intestinal transplantation. Study in general: Recipients uniformly received anti-thymocyte globulin induction, followed by tacrolimus and steroids for 3 to 4 years. Regarding the study as a whole: Elevated graft-versus-host to host-versus-graft clonal ratios in allografts were recorded for patients with graft-donor T cell macrochimerism.

CDR3 length equals 16 residues. The germline gives CDR1 SEHNR, CDR2 FQNEAQ (reference sequence). The V segment lost 4 bases and the J segment 2 bases; nucleotides outside the gene matches: 7. Measured with immunoSEQ multiplex PCR; TCRdb has only the in-frame clones, and not every one. The sample has some 90,000 clones; roughly 90% are singletons. This TCR was recovered from a human donor who received an intestinal transplant. The chain is built from TRBV7-9 and TRBJ1-2; the match to TRBD1 covers 10 bases. Sequenced material: unstimulated CD4+ T cells sorted from spleen or lymph node cells, taken before intestinal transplant. The CDR3 reads CASSSYDRGPNYGYTF. CDR3 nucleotides: TGTGCCAGCAGCTCCTACGACAGGGGGCCCAACTATGGCTACACCTTC.